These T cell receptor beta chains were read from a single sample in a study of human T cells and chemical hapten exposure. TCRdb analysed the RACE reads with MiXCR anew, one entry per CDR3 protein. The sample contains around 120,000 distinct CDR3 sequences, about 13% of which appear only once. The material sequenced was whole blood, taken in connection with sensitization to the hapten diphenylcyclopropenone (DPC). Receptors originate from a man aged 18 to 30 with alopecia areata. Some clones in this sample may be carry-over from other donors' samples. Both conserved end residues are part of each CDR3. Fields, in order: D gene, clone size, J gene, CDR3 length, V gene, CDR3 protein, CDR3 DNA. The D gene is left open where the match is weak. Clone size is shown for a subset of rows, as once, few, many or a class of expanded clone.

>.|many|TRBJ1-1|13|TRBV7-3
CASSLRQNTEAFF
TGTGCCAGCAGCTTGAGACAGAACACTGAAGCTTTCTTT
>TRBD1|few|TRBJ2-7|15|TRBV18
CASSPGQEYTYEQYF
TGTGCCAGCTCACCGGGACAGGAGTACACCTACGAGCAGTACTTC
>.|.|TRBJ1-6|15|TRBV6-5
CASTPGEPLQSPLHF
TGTGCCAGCACCCCCGGGGAACCACTCCAGTCACCCCTCCACTTT
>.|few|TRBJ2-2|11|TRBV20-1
CSAWTPGELFF
TGCAGTGCGTGGACTCCCGGGGAGCTGTTTTTT
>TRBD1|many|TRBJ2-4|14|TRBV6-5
CASSPSTGGSIQYF
TGTGCCAGCAGTCCCTCGACAGGGGGAAGCATTCAGTACTTC
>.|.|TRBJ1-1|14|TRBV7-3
CASSPLGGGTEAFF
TGTGCCAGCAGCCCTCTTGGAGGGGGCACTGAAGCTTTCTTT
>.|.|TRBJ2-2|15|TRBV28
CASTGTGTRAGELFF
TGTGCCAGCACCGGGACCGGGACAAGAGCCGGGGAGCTGTTTTTT
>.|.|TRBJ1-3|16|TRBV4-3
CASSQDRTVSGNTIYF
TGCGCCAGCAGCCAGGATAGGACAGTCTCTGGAAACACCATATATTTT
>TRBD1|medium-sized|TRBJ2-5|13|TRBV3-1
CASSRQGDETQYF
TGTGCCAGCAGCCGGCAGGGGGATGAGACCCAGTACTTC
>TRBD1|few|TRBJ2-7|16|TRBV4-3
CASSRTRGQGAYEQYF
TGCGCCAGCAGCCGAACCCGGGGACAGGGGGCCTACGAGCAGTACTTC
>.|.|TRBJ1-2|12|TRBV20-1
CSASHRNYGYTF
TGCAGTGCCAGCCACAGAAATTATGGCTACACCTTC
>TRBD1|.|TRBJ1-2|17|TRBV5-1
CASSLMGQGLSAYGYTF
TGCGCCAGCAGCTTGATGGGACAGGGGCTATCGGCCTACGGCTACACCTTC
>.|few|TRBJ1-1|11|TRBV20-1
CSATDGVKAFF
TGCAGTGCTACGGACGGGGTTAAAGCTTTCTTT
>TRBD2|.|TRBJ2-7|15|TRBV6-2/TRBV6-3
CASSRLAGESYEQYF
TGTGCCAGCAGCCGGTTAGCGGGGGAATCCTACGAGCAGTACTTC
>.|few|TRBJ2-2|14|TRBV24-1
CATSFRENTGELFF
TGTGCCACCAGTTTCAGAGAGAACACCGGGGAGCTGTTTTTT
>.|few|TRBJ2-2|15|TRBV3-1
CASSHNRNVPGELFF
TGTGCCAGCAGCCATAACCGAAACGTGCCCGGGGAGCTGTTTTTT
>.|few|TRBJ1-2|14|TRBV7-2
CASSPASANYGYTF
TGTGCCAGCAGCCCCGCCTCGGCTAACTATGGCTACACCTTC
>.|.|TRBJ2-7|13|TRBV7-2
CASSLERGGEQYF
TGTGCCAGCAGCTTAGAGAGGGGCGGCGAGCAGTACTTC
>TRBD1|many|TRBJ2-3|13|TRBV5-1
CASRQGLTDTQYF
TGCGCCAGCCGACAGGGTCTAACAGATACGCAGTATTTT
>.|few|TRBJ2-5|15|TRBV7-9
CASPPAAAELGAQYF
TGTGCCAGCCCCCCTGCGGCTGCCGAACTTGGGGCCCAGTACTTC
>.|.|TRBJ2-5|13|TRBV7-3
CASSMQGRETQYF
TGTGCCAGCAGCATGCAGGGGCGGGAGACCCAGTACTTC
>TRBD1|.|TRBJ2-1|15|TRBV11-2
CASSFTGGSFDEQFF
TGTGCCAGCAGCTTTACAGGGGGCAGTTTCGATGAGCAGTTCTTC
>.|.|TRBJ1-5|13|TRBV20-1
CSAWTGANQPQHF
TGCAGTGCCTGGACGGGAGCTAATCAGCCCCAGCATTTT
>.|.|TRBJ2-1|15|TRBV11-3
CASSLDNGPYNEQFF
TGTGCCAGCAGCTTAGATAACGGACCCTACAATGAGCAGTTCTTC
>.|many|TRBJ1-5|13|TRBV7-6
CASSSHPNQPQHF
TGTGCCAGCAGCTCCCACCCCAATCAGCCCCAGCATTTT
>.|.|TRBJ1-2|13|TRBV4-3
CASSQDREYGYTF
TGCGCCAGCAGCCAAGACAGGGAATATGGCTACACCTTC
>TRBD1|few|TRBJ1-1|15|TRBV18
CASSPLGRGLTEAFF
TGTGCCAGCTCACCCTTAGGCAGGGGGCTGACTGAAGCTTTCTTT
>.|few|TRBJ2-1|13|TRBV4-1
CASSQQEDNEQFF
TGCGCCAGCAGCCAGCAGGAGGACAATGAGCAGTTCTTC
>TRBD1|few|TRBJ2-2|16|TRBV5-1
CASSPDRGFSTGELFF
TGCGCCAGCAGCCCAGACAGGGGGTTTAGCACCGGGGAGCTGTTTTTT
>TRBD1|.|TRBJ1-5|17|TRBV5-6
CASSFYRGVEGWEPQHF
TGTGCCAGCAGCTTTTACAGGGGGGTTGAGGGCTGGGAGCCCCAGCATTTT
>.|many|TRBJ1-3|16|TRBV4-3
CASSPQDTGKGNTIYF
TGCGCCAGCAGCCCTCAAGATACAGGGAAGGGAAACACCATATATTTT
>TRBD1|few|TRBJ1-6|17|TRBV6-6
CASKPGTGFLGDSPLHF
TGTGCCAGCAAACCCGGGACAGGCTTTTTGGGGGATTCACCCCTCCACTTT
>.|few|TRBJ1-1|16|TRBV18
CASSPPSVGMNTEAFF
TGTGCCAGCTCACCACCCTCGGTGGGAATGAACACTGAAGCTTTCTTT
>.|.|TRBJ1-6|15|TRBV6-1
CASSEWSSYNSPLHF
TGTGCCAGCAGTGAATGGAGCTCCTATAATTCACCCCTCCACTTT
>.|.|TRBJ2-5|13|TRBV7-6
CASSLGQGETQYF
TGTGCCAGCAGCTTAGGTCAAGGAGAGACCCAGTACTTC
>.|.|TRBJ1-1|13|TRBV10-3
CAISMGASTLAFF
TGTGCCATCAGTATGGGAGCATCCACTTTAGCTTTCTTT
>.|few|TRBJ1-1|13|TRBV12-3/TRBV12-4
CASSIVSNTEAFF
TGTGCCAGCAGCATCGTATCCAACACTGAAGCTTTCTTT
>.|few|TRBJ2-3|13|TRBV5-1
CASSLEGAHTQYF
TGCGCCAGCAGCTTGGAAGGGGCTCATACGCAGTATTTT
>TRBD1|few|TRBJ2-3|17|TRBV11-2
CASSFAGTGRFTDTQYF
TGTGCCAGCAGCTTCGCGGGGACAGGCCGATTCACAGATACGCAGTATTTT
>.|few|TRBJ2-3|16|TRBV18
CASSPPGSVASDTQYF
TGTGCCAGCTCACCACCGGGTTCGGTTGCGTCGGATACGCAGTATTTT
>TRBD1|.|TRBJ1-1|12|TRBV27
CASSLLRGQAFF
TGTGCCAGCAGTTTATTGAGGGGGCAAGCTTTCTTT
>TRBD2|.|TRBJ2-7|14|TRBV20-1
CSARAPTSTYEQYF
TGCAGTGCTAGAGCCCCGACTAGCACCTACGAGCAGTACTTC
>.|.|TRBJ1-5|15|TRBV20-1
CSARRARESNQPQHF
TGCAGTGCTAGAAGGGCGCGGGAGAGCAATCAGCCCCAGCATTTT
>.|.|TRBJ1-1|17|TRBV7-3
CASSLKKLRVRNTEAFF
TGTGCCAGCAGCTTAAAGAAGTTAAGGGTTAGAAACACTGAAGCTTTCTTT
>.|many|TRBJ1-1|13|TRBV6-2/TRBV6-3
CASSYGTPRRAFF
TGTGCCAGCAGTTACGGGACACCTCGGCGGGCTTTCTTT
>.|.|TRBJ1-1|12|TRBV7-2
CASSMSSTEAFF
TGTGCCAGCAGTATGAGTAGCACTGAAGCTTTCTTT
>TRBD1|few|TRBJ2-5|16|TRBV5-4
CASSPFRDRGRETQYF
TGTGCCAGCAGCCCATTCCGGGACAGGGGGCGTGAGACCCAGTACTTC
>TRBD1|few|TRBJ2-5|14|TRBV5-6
CASSLTRGRETQYF
TGTGCCAGCAGCCTTACCAGGGGGCGGGAGACCCAGTACTTC
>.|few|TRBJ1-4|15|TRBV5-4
CASSLDTGTDEKLFF
TGTGCCAGCAGCTTGGATACAGGGACGGACGAAAAACTGTTTTTT
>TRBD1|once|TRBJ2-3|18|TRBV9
CASSVAAPGTGWTDTQYF
TGTGCCAGCAGCGTAGCGGCCCCCGGGACAGGGTGGACAGATACGCAGTATTTT
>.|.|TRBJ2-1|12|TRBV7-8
CASSSTENEQFF
TGTGCCAGCAGCTCCACAGAAAATGAGCAGTTCTTC
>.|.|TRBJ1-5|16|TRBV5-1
CASSPIETVPNQPQHF
TGCGCCAGCAGCCCAATCGAGACGGTTCCTAATCAGCCCCAGCATTTT
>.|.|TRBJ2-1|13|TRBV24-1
CATSDNRKNEQFF
TGTGCCACCAGTGACAACAGGAAGAATGAGCAGTTCTTC